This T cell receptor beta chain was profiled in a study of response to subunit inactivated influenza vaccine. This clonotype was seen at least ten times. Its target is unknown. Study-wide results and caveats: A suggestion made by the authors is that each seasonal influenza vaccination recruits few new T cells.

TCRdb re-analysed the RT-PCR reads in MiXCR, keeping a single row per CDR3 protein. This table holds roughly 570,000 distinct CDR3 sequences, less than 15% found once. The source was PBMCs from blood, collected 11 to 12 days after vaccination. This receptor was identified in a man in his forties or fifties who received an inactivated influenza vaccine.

Written as DNA, the CDR3 is TGTGCCAGCAGCCCCAAACTAGCAGATACGCAGTATTTT. Translating it yields CASSPKLADTQYF. The V call is TRBV7-9, the J call TRBJ2-3; D may be TRBD2 (5 bases). Trimming took 5 bases from V and 4 from J, leaving 10 bases between them. CDR1 is SEHNR and CDR2 is FQNEAQ in the germline V gene (reference sequence). CDR3 size: 13 residues.